The clone carrying this TCR beta chain was detected a few times. Its antigen remains unidentified. One entry per CDR3 protein, called by TCRdb with MiXCR from the reads. Seen here are roughly 860,000 distinct CDR3 sequences, approximately 29% observed once, and the top ten hold roughly 12%. Germline V gene lookup returns CDR1 LGHNA and CDR2 YNFKEQ. V lost 4 bases and J lost 5; bases outside the gene matches: 15. This CDR3 comprises 18 residues. The data derive from a study of T cell repertoires in cytomegalovirus infection. Study details: Recently identified HLA-C-restricted CMV epitopes were used, and well-studied HLA-B-restricted CMV epitopes were used as well. Study outcomes and limitations: Pooled public TCR beta family frequency picked out CMV carriers with the relevant HLA.

V usage is TRBV4-2 and J usage is TRBJ2-1; TRBD2 matches at 9 bases. The sequence was collected from a human donor in good health (CMV status not recorded). Some clones in this sample may be carry-over from other donors' samples. The material was cultured CD8+ T cells from PBMCs, obtained from culture after CMV antigen stimulation. CDR3 protein: CASSLSKGAGGVNNEQFF. The CDR3 DNA follows: TGTGCCAGCAGCCTATCCAAGGGAGCGGGGGGCGTCAACAATGAGCAGTTCTTC.